This TCR beta chain was sequenced for a study of T cells after yellow fever vaccination. The V gene end was trimmed by 8 bases and the J gene end by 0 bases; junction bases not matched to a gene: 6. The CDR3 has 15 residues. This clonotype was seen many times. TCRdb re-called the 5' RACE reads through MiXCR, storing one row per CDR3 protein. Of under 250,000 distinct CDR3 sequences detected, 2.5% to 3.5% appear once; the ten largest clones hold roughly 3.2%. V is TRBV12-3 or TRBV12-4 and J is TRBJ2-1; 8 bases are shared with TRBD2. The source material was CD4+ T cells sorted from PBMCs, sampled 10 days after the yellow fever booster vaccination. The clonotype originates from a man younger than 35 who received the YFV17D yellow fever vaccine. The CDR3 DNA is TGTGCCAGCTCAAGCGGGGGAGCCTCCTACAATGAGCAGTTCTTC. It yields the protein CASSSGGASYNEQFF.